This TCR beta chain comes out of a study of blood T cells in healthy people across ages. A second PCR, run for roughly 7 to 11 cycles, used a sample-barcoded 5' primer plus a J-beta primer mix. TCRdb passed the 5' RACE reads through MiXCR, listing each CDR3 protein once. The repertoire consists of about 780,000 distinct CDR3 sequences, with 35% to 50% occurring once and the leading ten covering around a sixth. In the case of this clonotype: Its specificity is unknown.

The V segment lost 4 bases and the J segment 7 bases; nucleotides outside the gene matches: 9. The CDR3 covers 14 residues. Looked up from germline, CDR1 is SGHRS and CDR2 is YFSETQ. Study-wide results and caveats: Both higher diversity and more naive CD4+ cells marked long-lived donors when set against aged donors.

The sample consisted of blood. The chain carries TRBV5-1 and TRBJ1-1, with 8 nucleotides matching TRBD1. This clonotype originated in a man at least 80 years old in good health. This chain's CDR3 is CASSDGQGLDEAFF. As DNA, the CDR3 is TGCGCCAGCAGCGATGGACAGGGCCTTGATGAAGCTTTCTTT. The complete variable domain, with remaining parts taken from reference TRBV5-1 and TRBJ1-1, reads KAGVTQTPRYLIKTRGQQVTLSCSPISGHRSVSWYQQTPGQGLQFLFEYFSETQRNKGNFPGRFSGRQFSNSRSEMNVSTLELGDSALYLCASSDGQGLDEAFFGQGTRLTVV.